This T cell receptor (beta chain) was sequenced during a study of OX40 agonist ivuxolimab in advanced cancers. Across the study: The study enrolled dose-escalation patients with hepatocellular carcinoma, melanoma, renal cell or head and neck cancer.

TCRdb's table, derived via immunoSEQ multiplex PCR, lists solely in-frame clones and lacks some. This table has about 54,000 clones, 75% to 85% appearing once. Study-level results: CD4+ and CD8+ T cells in blood underwent clonal expansion by week 6 at 0.1 to 3.0 mg/kg. Expansion of clones was among the lowest in partial responders at 0.1-3.0 mg/kg.

Looked up from germline, CDR1 is SGHRS and CDR2 is YFSETQ. Between the trimmed V and J ends, which lost 0 bases and 0 bases, there was a span of 7 bases. This CDR3 comprises 16 residues. This clone was observed a single time. The antigen is unknown. The sample consisted of CD4+ or CD8+ T cells sorted from blood, taken in a trial of the OX40 agonist ivuxolimab. The sequence came from an adult with an advanced solid tumor such as melanoma, head and neck, liver or kidney cancer. V gene TRBV5-1 combines with J gene TRBJ2-6; D is possibly TRBD1 (5 bases). CDR3 amino acids: CASSLGGPSGANVLTF. In DNA, the CDR3 is TGCGCCAGCAGCTTGGGGGGCCCCTCTGGGGCCAACGTCCTGACTTTC. Full variable domain (remainder filled in from reference TRBV5-1 and TRBJ2-6): KAGVTQTPRYLIKTRGQQVTLSCSPISGHRSVSWYQQTPGQGLQFLFEYFSETQRNKGNFPGRFSGRQFSNSRSEMNVSTLELGDSALYLCASSLGGPSGANVLTFGAGSRLTVL.